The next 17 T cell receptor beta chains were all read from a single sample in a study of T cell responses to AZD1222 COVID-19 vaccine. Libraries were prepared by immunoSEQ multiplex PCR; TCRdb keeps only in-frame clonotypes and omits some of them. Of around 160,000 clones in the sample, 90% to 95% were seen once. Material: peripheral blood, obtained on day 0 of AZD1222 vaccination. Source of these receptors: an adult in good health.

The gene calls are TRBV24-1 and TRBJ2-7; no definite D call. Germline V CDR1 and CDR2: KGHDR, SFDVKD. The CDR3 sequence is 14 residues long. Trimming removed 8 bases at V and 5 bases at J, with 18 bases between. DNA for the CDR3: TGTGCCACCACAGTGCCCCCTGGCCCCCACGAGCAGTACTTC. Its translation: CATTVPPGPHEQYF.

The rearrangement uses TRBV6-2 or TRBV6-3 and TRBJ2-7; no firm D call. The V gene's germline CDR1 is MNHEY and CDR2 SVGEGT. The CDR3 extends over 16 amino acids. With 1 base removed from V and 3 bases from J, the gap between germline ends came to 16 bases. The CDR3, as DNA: TGTGCCAGCAGTTACTATGTCCGCGGCAGCCGCTACGAGCAGTACTTC. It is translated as CASSYYVRGSRYEQYF.

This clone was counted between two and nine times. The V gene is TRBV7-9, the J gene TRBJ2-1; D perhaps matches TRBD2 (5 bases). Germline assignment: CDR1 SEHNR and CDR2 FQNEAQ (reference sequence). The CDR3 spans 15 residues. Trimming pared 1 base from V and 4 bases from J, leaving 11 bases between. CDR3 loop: CASSLVSKRYNEQFF. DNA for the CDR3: TGTGCCAGCAGCTTAGTGTCCAAGCGGTACAATGAGCAGTTCTTC.

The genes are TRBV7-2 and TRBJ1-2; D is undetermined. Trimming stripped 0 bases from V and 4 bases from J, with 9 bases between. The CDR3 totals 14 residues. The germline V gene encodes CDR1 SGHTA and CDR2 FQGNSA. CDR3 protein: CASSLAGGLYGYTF. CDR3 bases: TGTGCCAGCAGCTTAGCAGGAGGTCTCTATGGCTACACCTTC.

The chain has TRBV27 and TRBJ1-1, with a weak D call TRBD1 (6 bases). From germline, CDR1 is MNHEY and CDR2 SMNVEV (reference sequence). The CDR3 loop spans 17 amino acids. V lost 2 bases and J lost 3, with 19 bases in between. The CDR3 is CASSLLGAPGRDTEAFF. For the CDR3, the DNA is TGTGCCAGCAGTTTACTGGGGGCACCAGGAAGGGACACTGAAGCTTTCTTT.

The CDR3 nucleotides read TGTGCCAGCAGCTTTAGTCCCGGCGACAGGGGTAGCACAGATACGCAGTATTTT. This encodes CASSFSPGDRGSTDTQYF. The chain uses TRBV7-3 and TRBJ2-3; 8 bases map to TRBD1. This CDR3 region has 18 residues. Per germline, CDR1 SGHTA and CDR2 FQGTGA. After removal of 3 bases from V and 0 bases from J, the junction contained 11 bases not matched to a gene.

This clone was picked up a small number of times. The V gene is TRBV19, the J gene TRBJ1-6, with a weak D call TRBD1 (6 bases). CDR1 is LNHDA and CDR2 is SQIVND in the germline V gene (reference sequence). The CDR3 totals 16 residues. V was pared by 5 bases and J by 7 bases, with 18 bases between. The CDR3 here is CASSVEGGAQNSPLHF. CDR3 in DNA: TGTGCCAGTAGTGTCGAAGGGGGGGCGCAGAATTCACCCCTCCACTTT.

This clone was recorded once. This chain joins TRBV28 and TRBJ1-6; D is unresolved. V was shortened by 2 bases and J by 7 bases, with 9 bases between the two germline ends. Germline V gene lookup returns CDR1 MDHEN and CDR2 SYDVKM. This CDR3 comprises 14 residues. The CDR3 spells CASSLPVWNSPLHF. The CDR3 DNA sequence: TGTGCCAGCAGTTTACCGGTTTGGAATTCACCCCTCCACTTT.

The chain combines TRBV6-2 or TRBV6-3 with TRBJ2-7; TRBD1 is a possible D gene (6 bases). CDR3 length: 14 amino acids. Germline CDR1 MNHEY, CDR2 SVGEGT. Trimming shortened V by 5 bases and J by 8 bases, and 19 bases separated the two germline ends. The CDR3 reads CASSSTPSQGKQYF. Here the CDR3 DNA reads TGTGCCAGCAGTAGCACCCCGTCACAGGGTAAGCAGTACTTC.

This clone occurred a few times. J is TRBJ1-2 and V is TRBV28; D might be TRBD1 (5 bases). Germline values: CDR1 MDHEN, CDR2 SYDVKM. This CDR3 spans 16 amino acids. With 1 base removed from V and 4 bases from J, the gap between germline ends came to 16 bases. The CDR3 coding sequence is TGTGCCAGCAGTTTATTTGGGGTCGGGGGTGGCTATGGCTACACCTTC. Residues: CASSLFGVGGGYGYTF.

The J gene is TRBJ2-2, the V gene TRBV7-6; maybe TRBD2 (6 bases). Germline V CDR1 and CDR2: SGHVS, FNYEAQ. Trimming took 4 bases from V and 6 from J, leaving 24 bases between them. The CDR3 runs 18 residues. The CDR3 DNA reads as TGTGCCAGCAGCTCCCAAGCGGGCAGGCGGTCGGTGGCCGGGGAGCTGTTTTTT. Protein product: CASSSQAGRRSVAGELFF.

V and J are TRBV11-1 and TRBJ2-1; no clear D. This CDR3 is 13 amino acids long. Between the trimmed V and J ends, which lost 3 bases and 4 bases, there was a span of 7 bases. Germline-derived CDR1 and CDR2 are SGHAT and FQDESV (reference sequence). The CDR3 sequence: CASSFAVYNEQFF. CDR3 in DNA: TGTGCCAGCAGCTTCGCCGTTTACAATGAGCAGTTCTTC.

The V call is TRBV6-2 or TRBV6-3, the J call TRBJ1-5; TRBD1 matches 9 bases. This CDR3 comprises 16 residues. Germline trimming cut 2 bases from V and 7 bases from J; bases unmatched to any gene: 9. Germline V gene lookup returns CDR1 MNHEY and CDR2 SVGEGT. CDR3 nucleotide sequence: TGTGCCAGCAGTTACGTAGGACAGGGGCCCCTACAGCCCCAGCATTTT. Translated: CASSYVGQGPLQPQHF.

CDR3 DNA sequence: TGCGCCAGCAAGATGTGGCTACGCGGGGAGGAGACCCAGTACTTC. Translated, it gives CASKMWLRGEETQYF. This chain joins TRBV5-1 and TRBJ2-5; a weak D match, TRBD2 (6 bases). CDR1 and CDR2 from the germline V gene are SGHRS and YFSETQ. CDR3 size: 15 residues. V lost 6 bases and J lost 5, with 20 bases in between.

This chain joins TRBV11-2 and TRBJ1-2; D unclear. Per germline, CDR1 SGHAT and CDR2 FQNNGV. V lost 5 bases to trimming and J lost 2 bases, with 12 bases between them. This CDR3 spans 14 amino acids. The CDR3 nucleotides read TGTGCCAGCAGCGGACCGGGGAGGAACTATGGCTACACCTTC. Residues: CASSGPGRNYGYTF. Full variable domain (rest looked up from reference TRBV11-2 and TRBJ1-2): EAGVAQSPRYKIIEKRQSVAFWCNPISGHATLYWYQQILGQGPKLLIQFQNNGVVDDSQLPKDRFSAERLKGVDSTLKIQPAKLEDSAVYLCASSGPGRNYGYTFGSGTRLTVV.

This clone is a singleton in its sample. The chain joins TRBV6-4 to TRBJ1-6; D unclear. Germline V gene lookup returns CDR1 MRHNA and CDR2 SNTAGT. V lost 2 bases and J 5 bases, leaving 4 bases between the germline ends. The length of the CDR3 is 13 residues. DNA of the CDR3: TGTGCCAGCAGTGACAGGGATAATTCACCCCTCCACTTT. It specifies CASSDRDNSPLHF.

The CDR3 region is CASSLIWLREGSTDTQYF. DNA for the CDR3: TGTGCCAGCAGCTTAATCTGGTTGCGGGAGGGTAGCACAGATACGCAGTATTTT. This chain links TRBV7-9 with TRBJ2-3, with TRBD2 matching over 9 bases. J gave up 0 bases and V 2 bases, and 9 bases lay outside the gene matches. The CDR3 contains 18 residues. The V gene's germline CDR1 is SEHNR and CDR2 FQNEAQ (reference sequence).